Listed below are T cell receptor beta chains from one sample, sequenced in a study of shared clonotypes between healthy human individuals. Libraries were prepared by immunoSEQ multiplex PCR; TCRdb keeps only in-frame clonotypes and omits some of them. This table has some 2,400,000 clones, approximately 95% appearing once. The specimen was naive CD4+ T cells sorted from blood. These TCRs come from a man aged 18 to 29 in good health. CDR3s include the opening cysteine and the closing phenylalanine or tryptophan. The D gene is left open where the match is weak. Size values are once, few and many counts, or a class for expanded clones, and some rows have none.

v_call,clone_size,d_call,j_call,cdr3_aa,cdr3_nt
TRBV5-6,.,TRBD2,TRBJ2-7,CASSSGWSSYEQYF,TGTGCCAGCAGTAGCGGGTGGAGCTCCTACGAGCAGTACTTC
TRBV30,.,.,TRBJ1-5,CAWSVGGTQHF,TGTGCCTGGAGTGTAGGGGGGACCCAGCATTTT
TRBV5-8,.,TRBD1,TRBJ2-5,CASSYLTGGQFQETQYF,TGTGCCAGCAGCTACCTAACAGGGGGCCAGTTCCAAGAGACCCAGTACTTC
TRBV6-1,.,.,TRBJ1-2,CASRDTGGGAYGYTF,TGTGCCAGCAGGGACACCGGAGGGGGAGCCTATGGCTACACCTTC
TRBV4-3,.,.,TRBJ1-5,CASSQDLGDQPQHF,TGCGCCAGCAGCCAAGATCTTGGCGATCAGCCCCAGCATTTT
TRBV10-3,few,TRBD2,TRBJ2-1,CAISGIAGAESEQFF,TGTGCCATCAGTGGAATAGCGGGAGCGGAGTCTGAGCAGTTCTTC
TRBV6-5,.,.,TRBJ2-7,CASSYRYEQYF,TGTGCCAGCAGTTATCGCTACGAGCAGTACTTC
TRBV30,.,TRBD1,TRBJ1-1,CAWSSGTGAFF,TGTGCCTGGAGTAGTGGGACAGGAGCTTTCTTT
TRBV5-5,.,TRBD1,TRBJ2-7,CASSLRSGQSYEQYF,TGTGCCAGCAGCTTGCGTTCGGGACAGTCCTACGAGCAGTACTTC
TRBV6-5,.,.,TRBJ1-6,CASSYRWQNNSPLHF,TGTGCCAGCAGTTACAGGTGGCAGAATAATTCACCCCTCCACTTT
TRBV9,.,.,TRBJ2-7,CASSVDSSYEQYF,TGTGCCAGCAGCGTAGATAGCTCCTACGAGCAGTACTTC